One T cell receptor beta chain is described in this entry. The entry originates in a study of shared clonotypes between healthy human individuals. The CDR3 has 13 residues. The V end lost 4 bases, the J end lost 8 bases, and 14 bases lay between the germline ends. The germline gives CDR1 MNHNS, CDR2 SASEGT. Tens of thousands of T cell genomes, or 200 ng DNA, went into the sorted-subset replicate PCRs. Some clones are missing from TCRdb's copy, which holds only in-frame ones; the method was immunoSEQ multiplex PCR. This sample carries about 1.5 million clones, 95% to 97% of them seen once, and the ten largest clones take about 1.2%.

The TCR was taken from a man aged 25-45 years in good health. The sample was naive CD4+ T cells sorted from blood. The subset is: CD45RA+ positively selected. V is TRBV6-1 and J is TRBJ1-1; D unclear. The CDR3 sequence is CASSVPRTEEAFF. CDR3 coding DNA: TGTGCCAGCAGTGTTCCCAGGACGGAAGAAGCTTTCTTT.